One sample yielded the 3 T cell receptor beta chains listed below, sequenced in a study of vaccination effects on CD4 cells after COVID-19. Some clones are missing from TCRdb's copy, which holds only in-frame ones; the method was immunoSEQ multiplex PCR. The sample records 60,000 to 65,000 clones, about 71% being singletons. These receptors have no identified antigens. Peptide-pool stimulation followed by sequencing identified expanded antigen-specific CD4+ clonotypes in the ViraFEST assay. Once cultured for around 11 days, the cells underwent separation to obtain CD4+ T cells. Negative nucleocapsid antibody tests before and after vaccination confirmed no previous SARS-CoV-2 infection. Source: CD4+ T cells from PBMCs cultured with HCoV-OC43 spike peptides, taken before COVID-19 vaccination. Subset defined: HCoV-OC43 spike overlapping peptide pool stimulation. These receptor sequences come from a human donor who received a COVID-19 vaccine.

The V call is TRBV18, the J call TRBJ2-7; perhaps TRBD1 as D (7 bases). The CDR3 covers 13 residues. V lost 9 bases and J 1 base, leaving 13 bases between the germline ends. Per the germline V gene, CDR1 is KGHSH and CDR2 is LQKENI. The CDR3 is CASSGGTSYEQYV. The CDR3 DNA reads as TGTGCCAGTTCAGGGGGGACGTCCTACGAGCAGTACGTC.

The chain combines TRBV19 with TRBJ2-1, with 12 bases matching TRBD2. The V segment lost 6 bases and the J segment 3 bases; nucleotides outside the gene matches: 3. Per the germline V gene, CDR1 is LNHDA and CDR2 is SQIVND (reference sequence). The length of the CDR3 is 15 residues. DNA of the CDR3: TGTGCCAGTAGCAGGACTAGCGGGGTCTACAATGAGCAGTTCTTC. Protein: CASSRTSGVYNEQFF.

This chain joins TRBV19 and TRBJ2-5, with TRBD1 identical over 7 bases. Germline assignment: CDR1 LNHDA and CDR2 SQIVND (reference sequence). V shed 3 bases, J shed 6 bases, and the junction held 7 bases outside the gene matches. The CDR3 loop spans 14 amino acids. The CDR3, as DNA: TGTGCCAGTAGTATTGAGGGGGCCCCAAAGACCCAGTACTTC. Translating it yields CASSIEGAPKTQYF.